These T cell receptor beta chains were read from a single sample in a study of blood T cell repertoires in COVID-19. The method was immunoSEQ multiplex PCR; TCRdb's version includes in-frame clones alone and lacks a portion of them. The sample has 200,000 to 250,000 clones; about 90% are singletons. The sample consisted of PBMCs or T cells enriched from blood (not recorded which). The receptor source for this set is a man under 40 who had recovered from COVID-19. The CDR3 runs from the conserved cysteine through the conserved F or W. The order of the fields is CDR3 length, clone size, V gene, J gene, D gene, CDR3 DNA, CDR3 protein. The D gene is left open where the match is weak. Clone size, where shown, is once, few, many, or a class for clones that have expanded.

16	.	TRBV4-2	TRBJ2-7	TRBD2	TGTGCCAGCAGCCAAGATCTTGGACTAGGAACTAACGAGCAGTACTTC	CASSQDLGLGTNEQYF
14	.	TRBV4-3	TRBJ2-7	.	TGCGCCAGCAGCCAAGATCGCGGGGCCTACGAGCAGTACTTC	CASSQDRGAYEQYF
15	.	TRBV5-6	TRBJ2-7	TRBD1	TGTGCCAGCAGCCGTGTGGACAGGGGGCTATGGGAGCAGTACTTC	CASSRVDRGLWEQYF
14	.	TRBV3-1/TRBV3-2	TRBJ1-2	TRBD1	TGTGCCAGCAGCCAAGTTTTGGGGGACAGTGGCTACACCTTC	CASSQVLGDSGYTF
13	.	TRBV6-6	TRBJ2-2	.	TGTGCCAGCACCCCCGGAGGCCGCGGGGAGCTGTTTTTT	CASTPGGRGELFF
15	.	TRBV7-9	TRBJ1-2	TRBD1	TGTGCCAGCAGCCCCGGGACAGGGTACGGATATGGCTACACCTTC	CASSPGTGYGYGYTF
18	.	TRBV7-3	TRBJ1-2	.	TGTGCCAGCAGCCAGAACTATATATCGTCGACAGAAAACTATGGCTACACCTTC	CASSQNYISSTENYGYTF
13	.	TRBV19	TRBJ1-6	TRBD1	TGTGCCAGTGTCCCGACAGGGGATGGGCCCCTCCACTTT	CASVPTGDGPLHF
15	.	TRBV4-3	TRBJ1-1	TRBD1	TGCGCCAGCAGCCCCCGGGACAGGGTTGACCCTGAAGCTTTCTTT	CASSPRDRVDPEAFF
12	.	TRBV18	TRBJ1-2	.	TGTGCCAGCTCACCCACCACCGCGGCCGGCACCTTC	CASSPTTAAGTF
15	once	TRBV5-4	TRBJ1-1	TRBD1	TGTGCCAGCAGCTCCCGAGGACAGGGGAACACTGAAGCTTTCTTT	CASSSRGQGNTEAFF
15	.	TRBV5-1	TRBJ1-6	.	TGCGCCAGCAGCTTGGCAACCGGGTTAGAATCACCCCTCCACTTT	CASSLATGLESPLHF
16	.	TRBV28	TRBJ2-2	TRBD1	TGTGCCAGCAGTTCACCAGGGGGCGCGGACACCGGGGAGCTGTTTTTT	CASSSPGGADTGELFF
15	.	TRBV6-5	TRBJ1-5	TRBD1	TGTGCCAGCAGTCCTAGGGGGACAGGGGATCAGCCCCAGCATTTT	CASSPRGTGDQPQHF
15	.	TRBV6-5	TRBJ2-1	TRBD2	TGTGCCAGCAGTTTTACTAGCGGCTCCTACAATGAGCAGTTCTTC	CASSFTSGSYNEQFF
17	.	TRBV4-1	TRBJ2-1	.	TGCGCCAGCAGCCAAGGTAGTGGGGGCAGGGGTTACAATGAGCAGTTCTTC	CASSQGSGGRGYNEQFF
15	.	TRBV7-9	TRBJ2-2	.	TGTGCCAGCAGCATGCAGGGTTCGAACACCGGGGAGCTGTTTTTT	CASSMQGSNTGELFF
12	.	TRBV29-1	TRBJ1-5	.	TGCAGCGTTGGTGAGTACGATCAGCCCCAGCATTTT	CSVGEYDQPQHF
14	.	TRBV19	TRBJ1-2	TRBD1	TGTGCCAGTAGTCGTCCGCGACAGGGGTATGGCTACACCTTC	CASSRPRQGYGYTF
12	.	TRBV28	TRBJ2-7	.	TGTGCCAGCAGCCTCCTCGGCTACGAGCAGTACTTC	CASSLLGYEQYF
12	.	TRBV7-3	TRBJ1-1	TRBD1	TGTGCCAGCAGCTCCGACAGGGTTGCAGCTTTCTTT	CASSSDRVAAFF
14	large	TRBV7-2	TRBJ1-2	.	TGTGCCAGCAGCTCCCCGGACTCACGCTATGGCTACACCTTC	CASSSPDSRYGYTF
15	.	TRBV7-9	TRBJ1-1	.	TGTGCCAGCAGCCAAGCGCTGGGGCCGGAGACTGAAGCTTTCTTT	CASSQALGPETEAFF
17	.	TRBV7-9	TRBJ1-1	.	TGTGCCAGCAGCGTCTGGGACTATGGGGACTCGAACACTGAAGCTTTCTTT	CASSVWDYGDSNTEAFF
12	.	TRBV7-8	TRBJ1-6	TRBD1	TGTGCCAGCAGCCGTCAACAGGGGTCCCTCCACTTT	CASSRQQGSLHF
11	.	TRBV14	TRBJ2-7	.	TGTGCCAGCAGCCAGGGCGGGCTACAGTACTTC	CASSQGGLQYF
16	once	TRBV18	TRBJ1-6	TRBD1	TGTGCCAGCTCACCGACAAGCTCGGGACAGCCGTCACCCCTCCACTTT	CASSPTSSGQPSPLHF
13	.	TRBV27	TRBJ2-3	.	TGTGCCAGCAGTTTCCGAGGCACAGATACGCAGTATTTT	CASSFRGTDTQYF
11	.	TRBV30	TRBJ2-1	.	TGTGCCTGGCGAACAGGCAATGAGCAGTTCTTC	CAWRTGNEQFF
19	.	TRBV11-2	TRBJ2-6	.	TGTGCCAGCAGCTTTCACCGGGACGGGGGGCCCTCTGGGGCCAACGTCCTGACTTTC	CASSFHRDGGPSGANVLTF
15	.	TRBV6-5	TRBJ2-5	TRBD1	TGTGCCAGCAGTCTCCGGGACAGGATTCAAGAGACCCAGTACTTC	CASSLRDRIQETQYF
16	.	TRBV10-3	TRBJ1-2	.	TGTGCCATCAGTGAGTCCGGACAGCATACTAACTATGGCTACACCTTC	CAISESGQHTNYGYTF
13	few	TRBV30	TRBJ1-2	TRBD1	TGTGCCTGGAGTCCCCAGGGGGGTTATGGCTACACCTTC	CAWSPQGGYGYTF
17	.	TRBV28	TRBJ1-5	TRBD1	TGTGCCAGCAGTTCAAGACCGACAGGGCACTTTAATCAGCCCCAGCATTTT	CASSSRPTGHFNQPQHF
13	.	TRBV5-1	TRBJ1-2	.	TGCGCCAGCAGCGCGGAGGGAGCCCGTGGCTACACCTTC	CASSAEGARGYTF
15	.	TRBV5-1	TRBJ2-1	.	TGCGCCAGCAGCTTAGCGGCGACCCCTAAGGATGAGCAGTTCTTC	CASSLAATPKDEQFF
11	.	TRBV12-3/TRBV12-4	TRBJ2-5	.	TGTGCCAGCAGTTTAGGCAGGGAGGAGTACTTC	CASSLGREEYF
13	.	TRBV29-1	TRBJ1-1	.	TGCAGCGTTGTAACCGACATGAACACTGAAGCTTTCTTT	CSVVTDMNTEAFF
15	.	TRBV7-2	TRBJ2-1	TRBD2	TGTGCCAGCAGCCTCCGACTAGCGGGGGAAAATGAGCAGTTCTTC	CASSLRLAGENEQFF
15	.	TRBV5-8	TRBJ1-2	.	TGTGCCAGCAGCTTGGTCGCGGGGGTTAACTATGGCTACACCTTC	CASSLVAGVNYGYTF
15	.	TRBV4-1	TRBJ2-3	.	TGCGCCAGCAGCCAAGATCGGTCCAGGGTCGGTACGCAGTATTTT	CASSQDRSRVGTQYF
13	.	TRBV27	TRBJ2-7	TRBD1	TGTGCCAGCAGTTACGGGACAGCCTACGAGCAGTACTTC	CASSYGTAYEQYF
13	.	TRBV14	TRBJ2-5	TRBD2	TGTGCCAGCCGGCGGGGGTGGCAAGAGACCCAGTACTTC	CASRRGWQETQYF
12	.	TRBV9	TRBJ1-2	.	TGTGCCAGCAGCGCCCGGGACTATGGCTACACCTTC	CASSARDYGYTF
15	.	TRBV6-5	TRBJ2-3	TRBD1	TGTGCCAGCAGGTCCCGACAGGGGGCAACAGATACGCAGTATTTT	CASRSRQGATDTQYF
12	once	TRBV29-1	TRBJ2-5	.	TGCAGCGGCGCTCAGGGTCAAGAGACCCAGTACTTC	CSGAQGQETQYF
15	.	TRBV6-5	TRBJ1-5	.	TGTGCCAGCAGCAAATCAGGTTCTAGCAATCAGCCCCAGCATTTT	CASSKSGSSNQPQHF
17	.	TRBV3-1/TRBV3-2	TRBJ2-7	TRBD2	TGTGCCAGCAGCCAAGGCCTAGCGGGGACGATAAAATACGAGCAGTACTTC	CASSQGLAGTIKYEQYF
15	few	TRBV28	TRBJ1-4	.	TGTGCCAGCAGTTTATTCAGGGGAACTAATGAAAAACTGTTTTTT	CASSLFRGTNEKLFF
14	.	TRBV9	TRBJ2-3	.	TGTGCCAGCAGCGTAGCCTCCGGGGCAGATACGCAGTATTTT	CASSVASGADTQYF
15	.	TRBV2	TRBJ1-1	TRBD1	TGTGCCAGCAGTGAAGGGGACAGGGTGAACACTGAAGCTTTCTTT	CASSEGDRVNTEAFF
14	once	TRBV7-9	TRBJ1-1	.	TGTGCCAGCAGCTTAGGTCCCGCGCCCACTGAAGCTTTCTTT	CASSLGPAPTEAFF
18	.	TRBV7-9	TRBJ1-2	TRBD1	TGTGCCAGCAGCTCTCTGACAGGGCGACGTACCACTAACTATGGCTACACCTTC	CASSSLTGRRTTNYGYTF
12	many	TRBV20-1	TRBJ1-3	.	TGCAGTGCTAGTGACAGTGGAAACACCATATATTTT	CSASDSGNTIYF
14	.	TRBV29-1	TRBJ2-1	TRBD2	TGCAGCGTTGAAACTAGCGGGCTGAGGAATGAGCAGTTCTTC	CSVETSGLRNEQFF
14	.	TRBV3-1/TRBV3-2	TRBJ2-1	.	TGTGCCAGCAGCCAAGATTCTTTGGGGGGTGAGCAGTTCTTC	CASSQDSLGGEQFF